These 5 T cell receptor beta chains share one sample of origin, sequenced in a study of Graves' ophthalmopathy and Graves' hyperthyroidism. The TCR beta CDR3 regions underwent amplification from RNA transcripts. In the first round, RT-PCR was carried out with HTBI primers, and a multiplex PCR formed the second round. Each CDR3 protein gets one entry after TCRdb re-called the multiplex PCR reads with MiXCR. Of hundreds of thousands of distinct CDR3 sequences listed, more than 20% are singletons. Sequencing used peripheral blood. The source is a woman between 18 and 30 years old with stable Graves' hyperthyroidism.

In this sample, this clonotype turned up many times. The chain recombines TRBV10-3 with TRBJ1-1, with no clear D. Germline-derived CDR1 and CDR2 are ENHRY and SYGVKD. The CDR3 covers 16 residues. V lost 10 bases to trimming and J lost 1 base, with 22 bases between them. The CDR3 sequence is CATTVGLGSGNTEAFF. The CDR3 bases are TGTGCCACTACCGTCGGACTGGGCTCGGGGAACACTGAAGCTTTCTTT.

Many counts were recorded for this clonotype. The chain joins TRBV10-3 to TRBJ1-5; 9 bases align to TRBD1. This CDR3 comprises 15 residues. V dropped 3 bases and J dropped 4; count of bases not matched to a gene: 4. Germline lookup yields CDR1 ENHRY and CDR2 SYGVKD. In nucleotides, the CDR3 is TGTGCCATCAGTGAAGCGGGACAGGGAAATCAGCCCCAGCATTTT. This gives the protein CAISEAGQGNQPQHF.

This clonotype was recorded only once. This chain connects TRBV7-3 to TRBJ2-2; unclear D gene. Trimming cost V 8 bases and J 4 bases, with 11 bases left between them. The CDR3 runs 13 residues. Looked up from germline, CDR1 is SGHTA and CDR2 is FQGTGA. The CDR3 spells CASAPISTGELFF. The CDR3 bases are TGTGCCAGCGCCCCCATTTCCACCGGGGAGCTGTTTTTT.

This clonotype was counted between two and nine times. The V call is TRBV5-1, the J call TRBJ2-2; 10 positions agree with TRBD1. V shed 7 bases and J 4 bases; nucleotides not matched to a gene: 4. The CDR3 consists of 14 residues. Per the germline V gene, CDR1 is SGHRS and CDR2 is YFSETQ. The CDR3 region has the DNA TGCGCCAGCCTCGGGACAGGGGTCACCGGGGAGCTGTTTTTT. Protein sequence: CASLGTGVTGELFF.

On this clonotype itself: One end of the junction is discordant with germline, which a read error may explain. The V gene is TRBV12-3 or TRBV12-4, the J gene TRBJ2-5; 8 nucleotides match TRBD1. This CDR3 spans 17 amino acids. The DNA for the CDR3 is TGTGCCAGCAGCTTAGCGCCGAGATACAGGGGGAGTGAGACCCAGTACTTC. Its protein is CASSLAPRYRGSETQYF.